Many counts were recorded for the clone carrying this T cell receptor beta chain. Antigen unknown. Newly diagnosed hyperthyroidism patients aged 18 to 65 years had disease lasting under 2 months. The study excluded patients with uncontrolled infection, other autoimmune disease, pregnancy or lactation. The data are from a study of T cells in Graves' hyperthyroidism and ophthalmopathy. Findings and caveats of the study: Most thyroid-expanded clonotypes above 0.001 were also found in blood. Model predictions of ophthalmopathy came a median about 6.3 months before onset.

What was amplified from RNA transcripts were TCR beta CDR3 regions. The HTBI set primed first-round TCR CDR3 RT-PCR. Using its own MiXCR run on the multiplex PCR reads, TCRdb lists one record per CDR3 protein. The table shows fewer than 350,000 distinct CDR3 sequences, with about an eighth occurring only once. The sequence was collected from a woman between 40 and 55 years old with Graves' hyperthyroidism. Sequencing was carried out using blood.

The CDR3 reads CASSFRSLVTSTDTQYF. The CDR3 DNA reads as TGCGCCAGCAGCTTCCGGAGTCTCGTTACTAGCACAGATACGCAGTATTTT. J is TRBJ2-3 and V is TRBV5-1; no reliable D call. Trimming removed 2 bases at V and 0 bases at J, with 16 bases between. Per germline, CDR1 SGHRS and CDR2 YFSETQ. The length of the CDR3 is 17 residues.